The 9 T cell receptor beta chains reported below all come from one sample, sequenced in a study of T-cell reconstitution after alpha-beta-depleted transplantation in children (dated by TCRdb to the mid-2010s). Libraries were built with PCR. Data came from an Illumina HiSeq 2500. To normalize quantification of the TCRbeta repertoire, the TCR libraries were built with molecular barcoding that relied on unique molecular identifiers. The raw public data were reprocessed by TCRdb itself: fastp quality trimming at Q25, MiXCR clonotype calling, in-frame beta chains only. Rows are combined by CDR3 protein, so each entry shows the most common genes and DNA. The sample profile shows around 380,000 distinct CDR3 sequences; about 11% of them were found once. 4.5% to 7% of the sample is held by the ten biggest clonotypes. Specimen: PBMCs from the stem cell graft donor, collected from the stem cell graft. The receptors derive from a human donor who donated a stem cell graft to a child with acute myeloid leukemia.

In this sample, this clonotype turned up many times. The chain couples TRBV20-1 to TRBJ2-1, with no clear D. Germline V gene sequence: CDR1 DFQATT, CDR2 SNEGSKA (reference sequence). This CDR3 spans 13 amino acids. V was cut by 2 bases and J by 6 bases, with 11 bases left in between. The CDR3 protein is CSARLVLTNEQFF. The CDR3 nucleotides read TGCAGTGCTAGACTAGTTCTTACCAATGAGCAGTTCTTC.

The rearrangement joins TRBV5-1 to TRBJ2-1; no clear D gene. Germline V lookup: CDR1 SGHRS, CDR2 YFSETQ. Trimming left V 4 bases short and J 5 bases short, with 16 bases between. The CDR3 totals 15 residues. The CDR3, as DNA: TGCGCCAGCAGCCCGGACCAGTTACGAAACAATGAGCAGTTCTTC. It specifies CASSPDQLRNNEQFF. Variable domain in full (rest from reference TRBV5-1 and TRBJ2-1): KAGVTQTPRYLIKTRGQQVTLSCSPISGHRSVSWYQQTPGQGLQFLFEYFSETQRNKGNFPGRFSGRQFSNSRSEMNVSTLELGDSALYLCASSPDQLRNNEQFFGPGTRLTVL.

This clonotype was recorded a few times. CDR3 sequence reads: CASSLSKGRDQPQHF. The DNA of the CDR3 is TGTGCCAGCAGTCTCAGCAAGGGGAGAGATCAGCCCCAGCATTTT. This chain links TRBV7-8 with TRBJ1-5; tentatively, D is TRBD1 (5 bases). This CDR3 spans 15 amino acids. In germline, CDR1 is SGHVS, CDR2 FQNEAQ. V gave up 6 bases and J gave up 5 bases, with 17 bases separating them.

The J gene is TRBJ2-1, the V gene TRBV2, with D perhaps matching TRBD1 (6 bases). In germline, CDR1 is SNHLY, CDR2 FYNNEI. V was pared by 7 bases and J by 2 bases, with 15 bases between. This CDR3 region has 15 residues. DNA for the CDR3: TGTGCCAGCACTATAACAGGGCTTACCTACAATGAGCAGTTCTTC. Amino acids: CASTITGLTYNEQFF.

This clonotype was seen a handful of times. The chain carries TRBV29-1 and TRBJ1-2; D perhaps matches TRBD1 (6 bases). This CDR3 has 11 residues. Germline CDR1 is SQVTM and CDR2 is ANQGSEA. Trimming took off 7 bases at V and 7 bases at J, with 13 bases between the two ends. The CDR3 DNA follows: TGCAGCGCCAGGGGCCAGGTTGGCTACACCTTC. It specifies CSARGQVGYTF.

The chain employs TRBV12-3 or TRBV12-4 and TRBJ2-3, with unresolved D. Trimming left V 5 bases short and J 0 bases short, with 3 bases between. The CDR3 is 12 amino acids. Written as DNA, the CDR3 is TGTGCCAGCAGTAAAAGCACAGATACGCAGTATTTT. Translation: CASSKSTDTQYF.

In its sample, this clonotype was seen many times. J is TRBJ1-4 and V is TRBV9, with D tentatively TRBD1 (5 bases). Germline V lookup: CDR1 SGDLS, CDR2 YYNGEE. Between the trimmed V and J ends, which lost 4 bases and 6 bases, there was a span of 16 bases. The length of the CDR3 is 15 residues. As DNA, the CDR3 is TGTGCCAGCAGCTTTAGTGCAGGGAGGGATGAAAAACTGTTTTTT. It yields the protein CASSFSAGRDEKLFF.

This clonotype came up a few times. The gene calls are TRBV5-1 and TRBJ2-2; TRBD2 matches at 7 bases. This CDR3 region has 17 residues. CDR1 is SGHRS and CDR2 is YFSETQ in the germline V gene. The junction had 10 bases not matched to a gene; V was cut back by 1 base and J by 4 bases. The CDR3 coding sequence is TGCGCCAGCAGCTTGTCGGGCGGGAGAGTCGGCACCGGGGAGCTGTTTTTT. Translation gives CASSLSGGRVGTGELFF.

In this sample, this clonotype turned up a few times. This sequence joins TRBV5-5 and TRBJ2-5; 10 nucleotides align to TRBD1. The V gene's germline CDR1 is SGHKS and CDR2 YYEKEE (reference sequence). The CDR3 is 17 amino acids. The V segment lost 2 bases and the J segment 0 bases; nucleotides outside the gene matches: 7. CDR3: CASSLAGTGEDQETQYF. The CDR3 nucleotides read TGTGCCAGCAGCTTAGCCGGGACAGGGGAAGACCAAGAGACCCAGTACTTC.